Shown below are 4 T cell receptor beta chains from a single sample sequenced in a study of blood T cells in healthy people across ages. The second PCR ran roughly 7 to 11 cycles with a sample-barcoded 5' primer and J-beta primers. TCRdb analysed the 5' RACE reads with MiXCR anew, one entry per CDR3 protein. The data hold roughly 800,000 distinct CDR3 sequences, with roughly 64% observed a single time. Sequences were obtained from blood. The source is a man aged 30 to 39 in good health.

Concerning this clonotype: Relative to the germline gene, one junction end is altered; a read error may explain this. The chain carries TRBV20-1 and TRBJ1-1; D is uncertain. The CDR3 extends over 12 amino acids. The V gene's germline CDR1 is DFQATT and CDR2 SNEGSKA (reference sequence). The CDR3 bases are TGTAGTGCTAGATACAGTACCGCTGAAGCTTTCTTT. This encodes CSARYSTAEAFF.

The chain employs TRBV4-3 and TRBJ2-5; TRBD1 matches at 8 bases. Germline V CDR1 and CDR2: LGHNA, YSLEER. V was clipped by 0 bases and J by 5 bases; unmatched bases: 8. There are 16 residues in the CDR3. The CDR3 nucleotides are TGCGCCAGCAGCCAAGATCTCCAGGGGGCAGGCGAGACCCAGTACTTC. Translated, it gives CASSQDLQGAGETQYF.

V is TRBV12-3 or TRBV12-4 and J is TRBJ2-7, with 8 bases matching TRBD2. CDR3 size: 15 residues. The V segment lost 1 base and the J segment 6 bases; nucleotides outside the gene matches: 8. The CDR3 coding sequence is TGTGCCAGCAGTTTAGACCGACGGGGGGGTAGCGAGCAGTACTTC. It yields the protein CASSLDRRGGSEQYF.

V and J are TRBV6-5 and TRBJ1-2; unclear D gene. This CDR3 is 13 amino acids long. Deletions cut 8 bases from V and 4 bases from J, with 14 bases between. Germline V CDR1 and CDR2: MNHEY, SVGAGI. In DNA form, the CDR3 reads TGTGCCAGCGGTGTATTGCGAGGCTATGGCTACACCTTC. This sequence encodes CASGVLRGYGYTF.